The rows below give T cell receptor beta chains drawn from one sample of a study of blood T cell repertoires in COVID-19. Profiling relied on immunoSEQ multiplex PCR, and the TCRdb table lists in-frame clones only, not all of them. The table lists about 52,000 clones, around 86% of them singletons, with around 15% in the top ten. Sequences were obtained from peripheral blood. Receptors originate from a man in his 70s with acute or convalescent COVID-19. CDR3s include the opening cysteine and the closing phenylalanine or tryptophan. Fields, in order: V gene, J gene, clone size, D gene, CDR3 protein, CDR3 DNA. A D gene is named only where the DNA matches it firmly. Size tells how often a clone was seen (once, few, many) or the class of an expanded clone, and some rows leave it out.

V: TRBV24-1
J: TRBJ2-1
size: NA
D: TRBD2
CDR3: CATSSSGGANEQFF
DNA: TGTGCCACCAGTTCTAGCGGGGGGGCCAATGAGCAGTTCTTC

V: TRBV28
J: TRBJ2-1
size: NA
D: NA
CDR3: CASMGGFGRREQFF
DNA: TGTGCCAGCATGGGCGGGTTCGGGCGGCGTGAGCAGTTCTTC

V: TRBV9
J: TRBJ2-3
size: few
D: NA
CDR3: CASSTPGRDNTDTQYF
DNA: TGTGCCAGCAGCACCCCTGGGCGGGATAACACAGATACGCAGTATTTT

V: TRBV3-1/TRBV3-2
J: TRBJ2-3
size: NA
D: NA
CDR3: CASSQGGSAPSTDTQYF
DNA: TGTGCCAGCAGCCAAGGAGGTAGCGCACCTAGCACAGATACGCAGTATTTT

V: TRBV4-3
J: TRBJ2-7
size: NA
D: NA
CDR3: CASSQEVRSYEQYF
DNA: TGCGCCAGCAGCCAAGAGGTACGGTCCTACGAGCAGTACTTC

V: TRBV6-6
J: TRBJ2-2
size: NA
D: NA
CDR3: CASTPGRSTGELFF
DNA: TGTGCCAGCACCCCAGGGAGGTCCACCGGGGAGCTGTTTTTT

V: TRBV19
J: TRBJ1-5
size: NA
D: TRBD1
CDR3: CASSIKQGAQPQHF
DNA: TGTGCCAGTAGTATAAAACAGGGGGCTCAGCCCCAGCATTTT

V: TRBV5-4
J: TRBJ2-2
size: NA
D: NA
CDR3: CASSLSSLRTGELFF
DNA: TGTGCCAGCAGCTTGAGCAGCCTGCGGACCGGGGAGCTGTTTTTT

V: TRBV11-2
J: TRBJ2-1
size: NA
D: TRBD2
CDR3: CASTHPGASGTYNEQFF
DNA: TGTGCCAGCACCCACCCCGGGGCTAGCGGGACCTACAATGAGCAGTTCTTC

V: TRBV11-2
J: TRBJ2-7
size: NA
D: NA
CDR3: CASSLREPHEQYF
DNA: TGTGCCAGCAGCTTACGGGAGCCCCACGAGCAGTACTTC

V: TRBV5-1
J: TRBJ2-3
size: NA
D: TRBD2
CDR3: CASSRGLAGEADTQYF
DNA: TGCGCCAGCAGTCGCGGACTAGCGGGAGAGGCGGATACGCAGTATTTT

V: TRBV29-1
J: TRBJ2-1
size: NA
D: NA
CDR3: CSLRTTGEQFF
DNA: TGCAGCTTACGGACGACGGGGGAGCAGTTCTTC

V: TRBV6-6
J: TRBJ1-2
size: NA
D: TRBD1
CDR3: CASSSPGQGYGYTF
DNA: TGTGCCAGCAGTTCCCCGGGACAGGGATATGGCTACACCTTC

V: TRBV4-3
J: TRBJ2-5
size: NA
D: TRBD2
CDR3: CASSQDPAGVRETQYF
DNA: TGCGCCAGCAGCCAAGATCCAGCGGGAGTAAGGGAGACCCAGTACTTC

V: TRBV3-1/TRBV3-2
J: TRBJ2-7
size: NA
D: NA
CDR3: CASSQGALPYF
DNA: TGTGCCAGCAGCCAAGGGGCCCTACCGTACTTC

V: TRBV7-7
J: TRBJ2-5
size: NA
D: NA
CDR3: CASSFTGTGETQYF
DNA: TGTGCCAGCAGCTTCACCGGGACTGGAGAGACCCAGTACTTC

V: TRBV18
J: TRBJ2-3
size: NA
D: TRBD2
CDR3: CASSPQPGGQRTDTQYF
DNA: TGTGCCAGCTCACCGCAGCCGGGGGGGCAGAGGACAGATACGCAGTATTTT

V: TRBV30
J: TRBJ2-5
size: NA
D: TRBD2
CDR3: CAWTKGVAGNEETQYF
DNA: TGTGCCTGGACGAAGGGAGTAGCGGGAAATGAGGAGACCCAGTACTTC

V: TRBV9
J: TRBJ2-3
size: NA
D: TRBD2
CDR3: CASSLGTSGSRADTQYF
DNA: TGTGCCAGCAGCCTCGGGACTAGCGGGAGTAGGGCAGATACGCAGTATTTT

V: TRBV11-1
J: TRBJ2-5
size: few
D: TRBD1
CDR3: CASSTPGTGVETQYF
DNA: TGTGCCAGCAGCACCCCGGGGACAGGGGTAGAGACCCAGTACTTC

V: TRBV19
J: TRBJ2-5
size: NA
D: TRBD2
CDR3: CASRGLAGVAETQYF
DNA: TGTGCCAGTAGAGGACTAGCGGGAGTGGCAGAGACCCAGTACTTC

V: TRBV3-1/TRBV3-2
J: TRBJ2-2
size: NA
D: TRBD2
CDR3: CASSRSLAGGYTGELFF
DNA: TGTGCCTCCTCTCGAAGCCTAGCGGGGGGTTACACCGGGGAGCTGTTTTTT

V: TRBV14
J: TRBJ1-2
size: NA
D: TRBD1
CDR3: CASSRTGGHGYTF
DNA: TGTGCCAGCAGCCGGACAGGGGGTCATGGCTACACCTTC

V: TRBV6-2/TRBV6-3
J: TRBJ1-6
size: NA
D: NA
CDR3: CASSFNSHRTSSYNSPLHF
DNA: TGTGCCAGCAGTTTCAATTCTCACAGAACGAGCTCCTATAATTCACCCCTCCACTTT

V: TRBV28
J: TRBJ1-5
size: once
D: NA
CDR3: CASKEQGTRRRGQPQHF
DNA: TGTGCCAGCAAGGAGCAGGGGACGCGTCGCAGGGGTCAGCCCCAGCATTTT

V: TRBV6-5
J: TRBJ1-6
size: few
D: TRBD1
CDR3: CASSRQGGNSPLHF
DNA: TGTGCCAGCAGTCGGCAGGGGGGTAATTCACCCCTCCACTTT

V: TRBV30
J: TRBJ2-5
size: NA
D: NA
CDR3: CAWSVPVLGETQYF
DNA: TGTGCCTGGAGTGTACCTGTTTTGGGAGAAACCCAGTACTTC

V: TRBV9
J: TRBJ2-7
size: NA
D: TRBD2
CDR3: CASSVSAGGSYEQYF
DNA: TGTGCCAGCAGCGTTAGTGCGGGAGGCTCCTACGAGCAGTACTTC

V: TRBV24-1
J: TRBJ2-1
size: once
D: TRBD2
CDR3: CATSAFQTSGRANEQFF
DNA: TGTGCCACCAGTGCCTTCCAGACTAGCGGGAGGGCCAATGAGCAGTTCTTC